Described below is a single T cell receptor (beta chain) sequence and its context. Its antigen remains unknown. The data stem from a study of OX40 agonist ivuxolimab in advanced cancers. Study as a whole: With ivuxolimab, an agonistic anti-OX40 (CD134) antibody, patients were treated. Broader study findings: At 0.1 to 3.0 mg/kg and by week 6, CD4+ and CD8+ T cells in the blood had expanded clonally. More expanded clones were found, on average, in CD8+ than in CD4+ T cells.

The CDR3 runs 14 residues. TCRdb's copy holds only in-frame clones and misses some; the assay was immunoSEQ multiplex PCR. Of around 17,000 clones in the sample, 75% to 90% were seen once. The sample consisted of CD4+ or CD8+ T cells sorted from blood, taken in a trial of the OX40 agonist ivuxolimab. V gene TRBV12-2 combines with J gene TRBJ2-3. TRBV12-2 is an annotated pseudogene. The source is an adult with an advanced solid tumor such as melanoma, head and neck, liver or kidney cancer. CDR3 protein: CASETVSSTDTQYF. CDR3 sequence (DNA): TGTGCAAGTGAGACGGTTTCTAGCACAGATACGCAGTATTTT.